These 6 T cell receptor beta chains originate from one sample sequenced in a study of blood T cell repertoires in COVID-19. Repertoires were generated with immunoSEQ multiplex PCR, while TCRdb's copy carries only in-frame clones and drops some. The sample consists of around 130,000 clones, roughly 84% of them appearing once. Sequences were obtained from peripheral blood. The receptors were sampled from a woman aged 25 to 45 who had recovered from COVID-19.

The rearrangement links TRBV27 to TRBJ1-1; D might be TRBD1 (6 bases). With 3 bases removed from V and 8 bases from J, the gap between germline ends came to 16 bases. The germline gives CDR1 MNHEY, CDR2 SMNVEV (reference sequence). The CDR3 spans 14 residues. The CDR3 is CASSFNKRTEEAFF. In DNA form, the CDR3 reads TGTGCCAGCAGTTTTAATAAAAGGACAGAGGAAGCTTTCTTT.

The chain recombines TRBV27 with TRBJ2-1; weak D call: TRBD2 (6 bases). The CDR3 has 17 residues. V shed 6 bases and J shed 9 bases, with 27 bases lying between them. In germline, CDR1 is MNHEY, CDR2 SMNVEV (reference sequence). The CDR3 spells CASSPGSPAGREGEQFF. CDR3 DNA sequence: TGTGCCAGCAGCCCCGGGTCGCCAGCGGGCCGTGAGGGTGAGCAGTTCTTC.

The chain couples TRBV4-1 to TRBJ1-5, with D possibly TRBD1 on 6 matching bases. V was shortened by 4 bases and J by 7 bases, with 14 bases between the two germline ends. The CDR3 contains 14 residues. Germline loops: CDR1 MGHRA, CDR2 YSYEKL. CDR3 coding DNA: TGCGCCAGCAGCCCATCACAGGGCCCCCAGCCCCAGCATTTT. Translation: CASSPSQGPQPQHF.

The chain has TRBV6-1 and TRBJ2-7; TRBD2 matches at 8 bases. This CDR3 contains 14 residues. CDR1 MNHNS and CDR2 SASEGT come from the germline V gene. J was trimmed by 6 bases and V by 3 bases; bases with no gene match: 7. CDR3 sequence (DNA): TGTGCCAGCAGTGAGGCCGGGAGGGCCCGCGAGCAGTACTTC. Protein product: CASSEAGRAREQYF.

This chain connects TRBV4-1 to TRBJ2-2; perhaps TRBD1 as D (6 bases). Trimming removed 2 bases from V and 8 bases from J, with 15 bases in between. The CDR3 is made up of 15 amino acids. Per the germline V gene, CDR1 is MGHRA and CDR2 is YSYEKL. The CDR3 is CASSQSADRLGELFF. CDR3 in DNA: TGCGCCAGCAGCCAATCCGCGGACAGATTGGGGGAGCTGTTTTTT.

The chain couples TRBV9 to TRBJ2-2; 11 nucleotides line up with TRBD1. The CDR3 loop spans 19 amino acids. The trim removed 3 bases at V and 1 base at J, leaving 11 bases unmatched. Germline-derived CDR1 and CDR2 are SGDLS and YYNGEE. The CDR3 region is CASSAPPGTGGRNTGELFF. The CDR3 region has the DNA TGTGCCAGCAGCGCGCCCCCCGGGACAGGGGGTCGGAACACCGGGGAGCTGTTTTTT.